The T cell receptor (beta chain) described here comes from a study of PD-L1 blockade in urothelial cancer (dated by TCRdb to about 2017). Concerning the study at large: Therapy was started in the mid-2010s for all patients, and atezolizumab 1,200 mg was administered intravenously every 3 weeks. About 85% of the 29 patients were identified as males with urothelial cancer of bladder origin, and a prior smoking history was reported by 18 of 29 patients. Blood samples were analyzed 3 weeks after the start of treatment (second dose) and 6 weeks after the start of treatment. Durable clinical benefit meant progression-free survival longer than 6 months, and TCR features were also tested against progression-free and overall survival. Blood samples gave median yields of around 150,000 T cells and over 80,000 unique TCRs, along with a median clonality of approximately 0.08. Patients had an ECOG performance status of 0 or 1 and had received between 0 and 3 prior chemotherapy regimens. The study was an exploratory multi-omic analysis of somatic, immune and clinical correlates of response to PD-L1 blockade with atezolizumab in urothelial cancer. Pretreatment tumor samples, along with matched peripheral blood serially collected before and after atezolizumab treatment, were subjected to TCR sequencing. In the same patients who had TCR sequencing, pretreatment tumors also underwent whole exome sequencing and RNA sequencing. Twenty-nine patients had pretreatment blood TCR-seq, approximately 24 had at least one posttreatment blood collection, and approximately 24 had tumor TCR-seq. Nine patients achieved durable clinical benefit and fewer than 25 did not.

Paper-wide results and their limitations: Because the sample size was small (n ≈ 27) and many exploratory analyses were performed, the results are intended to be hypothesis-generating. Greater expansion of tumor-associated TCR clones in peripheral blood 3 weeks after the start of treatment was observed in patients with durable benefit (n of about 20, p = 0.022). Improved progression-free and overall survival was found to be associated with pretreatment peripheral blood TCR clonality below the median.

The cohort comprised roughly 30 patients with locally advanced or metastatic urothelial carcinoma treated at Memorial Sloan Kettering on a trial protocol. Peripheral blood mononuclear cells were collected pretreatment and during treatment, with between 1 and 8 total time points per patient. The Qiagen DNeasy Blood extraction kit was used to purify genomic DNA from total PBMCs and tumor samples. PBMCs were collected pretreatment and during treatment, and were isolated and stored as previously described. Sequences MDHEN (CDR1) and SYDVKM (CDR2) are obtained from the germline V gene. The V end gives up 2 bases and the J end 0 bases, leaving 9 bases in the junction not matched to a gene. The cysteine opens and the phenylalanine closes a CDR3 of 18 amino acids. Only the CDR3 portion is preserved as DNA: 54 bases, with reading frame beginning at the first base. Synthetic TCR analog templates were spiked into each PCR so that absolute template abundance could be estimated from read counts. TCRbeta CDR3 regions were amplified from genomic DNA with bias-controlled V and J gene primers using the immunoSEQ assay. Rearranged TCRbeta segments were sequenced at approximately 20X coverage. Turning to the authors' computational methods: Clustering was used to correct sequencing errors, and CDR3s were annotated against IMGT to assign V, D and J genes. Downstream analyses used only productive TCRbeta rearrangements, leaving out any out-of-frame or stop-codon sequences. To compute clonality, Shannon entropy was normalized by the log of the number of unique productive sequences and then subtracted from one. Fisher's exact test with Benjamini-Hochberg correction, using a cutoff of adjusted p below 0.01, was how clones that differed between time points or between blood and tumor were identified. Not all clones reach the TCRdb copy of this immuneACCESS table, which keeps in-frame sequences only. Checked studies attribute under half of the gap to unresolved V genes and leave the rest unexplained. V and J calls and clone size are copied from that table; D and trimming were computed from the DNA. For this sample there are 70,000 to 75,000 clones; around four fifths appear just once. Of the sample, 4.7% is held by the ten largest clones.

As concerns this clone: Its antigen specificity is not known. No quality values exist for individual bases; no much larger clone is one base distant.

This clonotype was obtained from a man in his 70s with urothelial cancer. In this chain, TRBV28 is recombined with TRBJ2-2, with 7 junctional bases fitting TRBD2. Sequenced material: PBMCs, taken around atezolizumab (anti-PD-L1) treatment. The CDR3 here reads CASSLIPSGRTNTGELFF. The sequence in DNA is TGTGCCAGCAGTTTAATCCCTAGCGGTCGAACGAACACCGGGGAGCTGTTTTTT.